These T cell receptor beta chains were read from a single sample in a study of technical replicates of blood from a few donors. The repertoire was sequenced with immunoSEQ multiplex PCR; TCRdb's copy has only in-frame clones and lacks some. The sample records nearly 80,000 clones, 85% to 95% being singletons. Sequenced sample: T cells isolated from PBMCs. The source is a human donor in good health. CDR3s leave out the opening cysteine and the closing phenylalanine or tryptophan.

cdr3_aa: ASRPPGTNPYEQY
v_call: TRBV28
j_call: TRBJ2-7

cdr3_aa: ASSLVGYNEQF
v_call: TRBV5-1
j_call: TRBJ2-1

cdr3_aa: ASSVAQGRNTEAF
v_call: TRBV9
j_call: TRBJ1-1

cdr3_aa: ASSLLGGRIYEQY
v_call: TRBV5-5
j_call: TRBJ2-7

cdr3_aa: ASSPPRWTSGRADNEQF
v_call: TRBV14
j_call: TRBJ2-1

cdr3_aa: ASSARTGWGNQPQH
v_call: TRBV19
j_call: TRBJ1-5

cdr3_aa: AISDRRQGEDGYT
v_call: TRBV10-3
j_call: TRBJ1-2

cdr3_aa: ASAGTGFGELF
v_call: TRBV12-5
j_call: TRBJ2-2

cdr3_aa: ASSWDRGSYNEQF
v_call: TRBV5-4
j_call: TRBJ2-1

cdr3_aa: ASMGLRATDTQY
v_call: TRBV25-1
j_call: TRBJ2-3

cdr3_aa: ASSWRGLNTEAF
v_call: TRBV27
j_call: TRBJ1-1

cdr3_aa: ASSLSGAGGYEQY
v_call: TRBV27
j_call: TRBJ2-7

cdr3_aa: ASSYSRASMNTEAF
v_call: TRBV6-5
j_call: TRBJ1-1

cdr3_aa: ASSNRDKYYEQY
v_call: TRBV27
j_call: TRBJ2-7

cdr3_aa: ASSTSGSFYNEQF
v_call: TRBV9
j_call: TRBJ2-1

cdr3_aa: ASSLAPNTDTQY
v_call: TRBV5-1
j_call: TRBJ2-3

cdr3_aa: AISAGNEQF
v_call: TRBV10-3
j_call: TRBJ2-1

cdr3_aa: ASSLKTGESNTEAF
v_call: TRBV5-6
j_call: TRBJ1-1

cdr3_aa: ASSPTGGTQH
v_call: TRBV27
j_call: TRBJ1-5

cdr3_aa: ASSSPAGVKPSYEQY
v_call: TRBV27
j_call: TRBJ2-7

cdr3_aa: SAWGDQETQY
v_call: TRBV29-1
j_call: TRBJ2-5

cdr3_aa: ASSKGTGPYEQY
v_call: TRBV19
j_call: TRBJ2-7

cdr3_aa: ASSAGGLRETQY
v_call: TRBV7-2
j_call: TRBJ2-5

cdr3_aa: ASGPGQGSGYT
v_call: TRBV12-5
j_call: TRBJ1-2

cdr3_aa: AISVRDRDEKLF
v_call: TRBV10-3
j_call: TRBJ1-4

cdr3_aa: ASSIDLEVAGAF
v_call: TRBV19
j_call: TRBJ1-1

cdr3_aa: ATYDGARQF
v_call: TRBV15
j_call: TRBJ2-1

cdr3_aa: ASRRQHMNTEAF
v_call: TRBV28
j_call: TRBJ1-1

cdr3_aa: ASSLGLAANTGELF
v_call: TRBV5-1
j_call: TRBJ2-2

cdr3_aa: ASSLGGQVSYEQY
v_call: TRBV5-1
j_call: TRBJ2-7

cdr3_aa: SVGTANYGYT
v_call: TRBV29-1
j_call: TRBJ1-2

cdr3_aa: ASSYAGTGNQPQH
v_call: TRBV6-5
j_call: TRBJ1-5

cdr3_aa: ASSRLAETYNEQF
v_call: TRBV5-1
j_call: TRBJ2-1

cdr3_aa: ASSEGAVNTEAF
v_call: TRBV10-2
j_call: TRBJ1-1

cdr3_aa: ASSQDRDLPTQY
v_call: TRBV4-2
j_call: TRBJ2-3

cdr3_aa: AGWQGPYEQY
v_call: TRBV30
j_call: TRBJ2-7

cdr3_aa: ASGEAETSYEQY
v_call: TRBV6-5
j_call: TRBJ2-7

cdr3_aa: ASSPRDRVHNEQF
v_call: TRBV5-6
j_call: TRBJ2-1

cdr3_aa: ASGSSGIATTDTQY
v_call: TRBV6-6
j_call: TRBJ2-3

cdr3_aa: ASSIGTGGPSPQH
v_call: TRBV19
j_call: TRBJ1-5

cdr3_aa: ASSLVSGQPQH
v_call: TRBV7-2
j_call: TRBJ1-5

cdr3_aa: AISESTGENTEAF
v_call: TRBV10-3
j_call: TRBJ1-1

cdr3_aa: ASSPGQDLRYEQY
v_call: TRBV6-5
j_call: TRBJ2-7

cdr3_aa: ASGSLGDEQY
v_call: TRBV6-5
j_call: TRBJ2-7

cdr3_aa: ASNEGQVFSYNEQF
v_call: TRBV27
j_call: TRBJ2-1

cdr3_aa: ASSAEGGGPYNEQF
v_call: TRBV9
j_call: TRBJ2-1

cdr3_aa: ASSQEPVTDTQY
v_call: TRBV4-3
j_call: TRBJ2-3

cdr3_aa: ASSSGTGIGDEQF
v_call: TRBV5-6
j_call: TRBJ2-1

cdr3_aa: ASRGNLNTIY
v_call: TRBV2
j_call: TRBJ1-3

cdr3_aa: ASNTNGQENYGYT
v_call: TRBV19
j_call: TRBJ1-2

cdr3_aa: ASSRTLGQGHSEQY
v_call: TRBV11-3
j_call: TRBJ2-7

cdr3_aa: ASRRQGSDTQY
v_call: TRBV27
j_call: TRBJ2-3

cdr3_aa: ASSTYRGSTGELF
v_call: TRBV6-1
j_call: TRBJ2-2

cdr3_aa: ASTDHTGGNTIY
v_call: TRBV6-5
j_call: TRBJ1-3

cdr3_aa: ASSRTGWFTGELF
v_call: TRBV7-3
j_call: TRBJ2-2

cdr3_aa: ATLTQGTNNQPQH
v_call: TRBV28
j_call: TRBJ1-5

cdr3_aa: ASKDRDAYEQY
v_call: TRBV10-2
j_call: TRBJ2-7

cdr3_aa: ASSQDIGVAVADQPQH
v_call: TRBV4-2
j_call: TRBJ1-5

cdr3_aa: ASSNMTGRNGPEAF
v_call: TRBV19
j_call: TRBJ1-1